This TCR beta chain originates from a study of cytomegalovirus exposure and HLA in healthy donors. Germline CDR1 is MNHEY and CDR2 is SVGAGI. The CDR3 is made up of 14 amino acids. V was cut by 2 bases and J by 4 bases, with 11 bases left in between. Primers: 60 Vbeta forward and 13 Jbeta reverse. As processed by the authors: Later analysis identified some 88 million unique TCR beta chains, 10 million to 12 million shared. TCRdb keeps only in-frame clones here, not all; method: immunoSEQ multiplex PCR. The DNA was the basis for D and trimming; V, J and clone size are from that table. Of 130,000 to 150,000 clones in the sample, 80% to 85% are singletons; the top ten hold less than 3.5%.

Sequencing used PBMCs. The chain is built from TRBV6-5 and TRBJ1-2, with D hard to call. This TCR derives from a woman younger than 45 in good health and CMV-seronegative. Here the CDR3 DNA reads TGTGCCAGCAGTTACGGTCCGACGGGCTATGGCTACACCTTC. It encodes CASSYGPTGYGYTF.